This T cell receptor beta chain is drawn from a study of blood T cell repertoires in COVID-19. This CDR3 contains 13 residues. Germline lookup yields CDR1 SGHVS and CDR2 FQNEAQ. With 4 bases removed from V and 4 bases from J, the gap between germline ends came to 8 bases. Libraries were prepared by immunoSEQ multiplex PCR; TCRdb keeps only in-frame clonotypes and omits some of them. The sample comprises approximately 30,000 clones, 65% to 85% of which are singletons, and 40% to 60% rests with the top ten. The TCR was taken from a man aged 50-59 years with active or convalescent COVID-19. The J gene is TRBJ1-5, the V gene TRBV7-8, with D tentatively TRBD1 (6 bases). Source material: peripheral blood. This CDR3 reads CASSSDSNQPQHF. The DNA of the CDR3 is TGTGCCAGCAGCTCGGACAGTAATCAGCCCCAGCATTTT.